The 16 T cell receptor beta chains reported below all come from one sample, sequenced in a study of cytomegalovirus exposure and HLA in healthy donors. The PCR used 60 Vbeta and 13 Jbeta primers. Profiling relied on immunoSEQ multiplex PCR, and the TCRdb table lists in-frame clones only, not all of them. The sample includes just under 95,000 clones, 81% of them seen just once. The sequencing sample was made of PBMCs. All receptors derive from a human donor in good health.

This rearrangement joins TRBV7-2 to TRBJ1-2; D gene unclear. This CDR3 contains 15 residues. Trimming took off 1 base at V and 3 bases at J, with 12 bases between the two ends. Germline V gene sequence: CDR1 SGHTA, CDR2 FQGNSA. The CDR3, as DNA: TGTGCCAGCAGCTTAGGAGGACGGGATTACTATGGCTACACCTTC. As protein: CASSLGGRDYYGYTF.

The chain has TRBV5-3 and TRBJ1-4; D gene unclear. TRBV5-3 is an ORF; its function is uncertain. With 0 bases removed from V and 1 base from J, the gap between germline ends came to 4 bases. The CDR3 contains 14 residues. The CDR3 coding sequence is TGTGCCAGAAGCTTGGGAGAAACTAATGAAAAACTGTTTTTT. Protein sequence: CARSLGETNEKLFF.

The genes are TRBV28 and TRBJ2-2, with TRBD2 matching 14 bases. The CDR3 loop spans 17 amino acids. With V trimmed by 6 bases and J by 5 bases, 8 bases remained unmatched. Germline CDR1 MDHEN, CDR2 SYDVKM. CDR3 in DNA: TGTGCCAGCAGCTCACAGGGGACTAGCGGGAGAACCGGGGAGCTGTTTTTT. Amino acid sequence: CASSSQGTSGRTGELFF.

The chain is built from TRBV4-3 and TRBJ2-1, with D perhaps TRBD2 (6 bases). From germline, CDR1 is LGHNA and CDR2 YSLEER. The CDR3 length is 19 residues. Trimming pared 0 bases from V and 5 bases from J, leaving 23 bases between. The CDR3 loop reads CASSQDHPHLAKVNNEQFF. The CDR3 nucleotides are TGCGCCAGCAGCCAAGATCATCCGCATCTAGCGAAAGTGAACAATGAGCAGTTCTTC.

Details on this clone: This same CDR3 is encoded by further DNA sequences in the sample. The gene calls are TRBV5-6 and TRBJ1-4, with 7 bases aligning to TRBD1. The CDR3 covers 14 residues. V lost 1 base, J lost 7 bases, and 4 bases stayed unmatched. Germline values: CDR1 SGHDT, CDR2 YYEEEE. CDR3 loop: CASSLKGAGEKLFF. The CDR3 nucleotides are TGTGCCAGCAGCTTGAAGGGGGCGGGTGAAAAACTGTTTTTT.

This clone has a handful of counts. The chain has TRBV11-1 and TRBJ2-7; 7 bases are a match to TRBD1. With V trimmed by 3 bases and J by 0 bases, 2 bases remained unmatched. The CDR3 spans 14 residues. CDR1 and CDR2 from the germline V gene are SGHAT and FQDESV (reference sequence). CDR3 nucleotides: TGTGCCAGCAGCTTCGACAGGGCCTCCTACGAGCAGTACTTC. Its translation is CASSFDRASYEQYF.

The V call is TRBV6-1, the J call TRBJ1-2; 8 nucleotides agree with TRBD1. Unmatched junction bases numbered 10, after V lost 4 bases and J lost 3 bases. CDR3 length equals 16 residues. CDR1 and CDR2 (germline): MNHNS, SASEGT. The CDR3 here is CASSGTGLGEDYGYTF. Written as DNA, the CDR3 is TGTGCCAGCAGTGGGACAGGGTTGGGGGAGGACTATGGCTACACCTTC.

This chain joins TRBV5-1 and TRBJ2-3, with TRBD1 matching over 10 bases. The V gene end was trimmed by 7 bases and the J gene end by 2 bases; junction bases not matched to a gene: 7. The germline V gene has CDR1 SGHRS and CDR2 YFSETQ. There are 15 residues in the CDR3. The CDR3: CASGPGTGVTDTQYF. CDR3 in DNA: TGCGCCAGCGGCCCCGGGACAGGGGTCACAGATACGCAGTATTTT.

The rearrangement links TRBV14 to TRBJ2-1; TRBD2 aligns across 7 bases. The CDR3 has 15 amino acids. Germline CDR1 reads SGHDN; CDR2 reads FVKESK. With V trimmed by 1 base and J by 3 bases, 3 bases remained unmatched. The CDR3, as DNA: TGTGCCAGCAGCCAAGTGGCGGGAGTCTACAATGAGCAGTTCTTC. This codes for CASSQVAGVYNEQFF.

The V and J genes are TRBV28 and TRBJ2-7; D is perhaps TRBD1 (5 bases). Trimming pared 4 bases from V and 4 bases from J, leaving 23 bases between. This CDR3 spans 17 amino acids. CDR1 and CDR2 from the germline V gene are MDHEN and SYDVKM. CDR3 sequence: CASSSRPSLRVKYEQYF. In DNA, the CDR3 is TGTGCCAGCAGTTCCCGTCCCAGCCTCAGGGTAAAGTACGAGCAGTACTTC.

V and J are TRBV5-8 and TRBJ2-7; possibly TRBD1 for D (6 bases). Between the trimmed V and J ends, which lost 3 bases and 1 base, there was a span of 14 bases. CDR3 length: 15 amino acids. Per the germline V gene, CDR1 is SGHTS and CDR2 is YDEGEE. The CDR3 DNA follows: TGTGCCAGCAGCTCAAACAGGGCGCTTTCCTACGAGCAGTACTTC. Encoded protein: CASSSNRALSYEQYF.

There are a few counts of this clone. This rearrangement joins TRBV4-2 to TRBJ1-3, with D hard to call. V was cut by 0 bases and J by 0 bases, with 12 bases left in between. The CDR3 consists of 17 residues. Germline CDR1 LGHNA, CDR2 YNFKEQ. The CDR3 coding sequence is TGTGCCAGCAGCCAAGACACGGCGGAATCCTCTGGAAACACCATATATTTT. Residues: CASSQDTAESSGNTIYF.

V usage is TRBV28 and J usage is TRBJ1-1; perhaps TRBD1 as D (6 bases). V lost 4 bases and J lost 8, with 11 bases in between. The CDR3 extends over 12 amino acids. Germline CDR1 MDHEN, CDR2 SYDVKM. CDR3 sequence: CASSSDTGEAFF. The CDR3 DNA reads TGTGCCAGCAGTTCAGACACAGGGGAAGCTTTCTTT. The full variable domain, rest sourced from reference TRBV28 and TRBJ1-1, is DVKVTQSSRYLVKRTGEKVFLECVQDMDHENMFWYRQDPGLGLRLIYFSYDVKMKEKGDIPEGYSVSREKKERFSLILESASTNQTSMYLCASSSDTGEAFFGQGTRLTVV.

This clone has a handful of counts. The CDR3 DNA is TGTGCCAGCAGCTTAGGGGCAAGGGAGGGAACTGAAGCTTTCTTT. Its protein product is CASSLGAREGTEAFF. This chain links TRBV7-6 with TRBJ1-1, with D hard to call. CDR3 length: 15 amino acids. The V end was cut by 1 base, the J end by 5 bases, with 14 bases between. Germline CDR1 SGHVS, CDR2 FNYEAQ.

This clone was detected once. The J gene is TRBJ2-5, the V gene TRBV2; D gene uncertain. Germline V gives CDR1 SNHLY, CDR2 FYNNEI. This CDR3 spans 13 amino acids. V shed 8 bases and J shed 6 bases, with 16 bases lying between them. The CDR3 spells CASSRNRAKTQYF. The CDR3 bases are TGTGCCAGCTCCAGGAACCGCGCCAAGACCCAGTACTTC. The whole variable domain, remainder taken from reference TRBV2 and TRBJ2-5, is EPEVTQTPSHQVTQMGQEVILRCVPISNHLYFYWYRQILGQKVEFLVSFYNNEISEKSEIFDDQFSVERPDGSNFTLKIRSTKLEDSAMYFCASSRNRAKTQYFGPGTRLLVL.

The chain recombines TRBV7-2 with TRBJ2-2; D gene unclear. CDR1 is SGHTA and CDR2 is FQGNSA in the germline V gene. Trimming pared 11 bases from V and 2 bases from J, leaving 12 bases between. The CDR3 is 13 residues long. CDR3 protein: CAVWRINTGELFF. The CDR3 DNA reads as TGTGCCGTGTGGCGGATAAACACCGGGGAGCTGTTTTTT.